This entry describes one T cell receptor (beta chain). The data stem from a study of blood T cell repertoires in COVID-19. Trimming left V 2 bases short and J 6 bases short, with 7 bases between. This CDR3 comprises 12 residues. Germline CDR1 reads SGHRS; CDR2 reads YFSETQ. The Seattle patients joined while their infection was active and were tracked longitudinally afterward. Assay used: immunoSEQ multiplex PCR; TCRdb lists only in-frame clones, some missing. Of approximately 200,000 clones listed, roughly 77% are singletons. This TCR was recovered from a woman aged 80 or older with COVID-19, enrolled during active disease. This chain joins TRBV5-1 and TRBJ2-3; possible D gene TRBD1, 6 bases. The material sequenced was peripheral blood. The CDR3 coding sequence is TGCGCCAGCAGCTTTACAGGGGATACGCAGTATTTT. Translating it yields CASSFTGDTQYF. Drawing the rest from reference TRBV5-1 and TRBJ2-3, the complete variable domain is KAGVTQTPRYLIKTRGQQVTLSCSPISGHRSVSWYQQTPGQGLQFLFEYFSETQRNKGNFPGRFSGRQFSNSRSEMNVSTLELGDSALYLCASSFTGDTQYFGPGTRLTVL.